The 26 T cell receptor beta chains listed next were all sequenced from one sample in a study of T cells in Graves' hyperthyroidism and ophthalmopathy. It was RNA transcripts that yielded the amplified TCR beta CDR3 regions. HTBI primers drove first-round RT-PCR of the TCR CDR3. TCRdb analysed the multiplex PCR reads with MiXCR anew, one entry per CDR3 protein. The sample carries roughly 700,000 distinct CDR3 sequences, approximately 36% recorded once. The sequenced material came from blood. The origin of the receptors is a woman aged 35 to 49 with Graves' hyperthyroidism.

This clonotype has just one count. This rearrangement joins TRBV2 to TRBJ1-3; TRBD1 agrees at 7 bases. Per the germline V gene, CDR1 is SNHLY and CDR2 is FYNNEI. The CDR3 is made up of 16 amino acids. V dropped 6 bases and J dropped 0; count of bases not matched to a gene: 8. CDR3 sequence reads: CASRMGQTPSGNTIYF. CDR3 bases: TGTGCCAGCAGAATGGGACAGACCCCCTCTGGAAACACCATATATTTT.

The gene calls are TRBV27 and TRBJ1-1; TRBD1 is a possible D gene (5 bases). Trimming pared 6 bases from V and 6 bases from J, leaving 11 bases between. The germline V gene encodes CDR1 MNHEY and CDR2 SMNVEV (reference sequence). The CDR3 totals 12 residues. The CDR3 DNA is TGTGCCAGCAGCCCCGGACATCCTGAAGCTTTCTTT. Translated: CASSPGHPEAFF.

This sequence joins TRBV7-9 and TRBJ1-3; D gene uncertain. CDR1 and CDR2 from the germline V gene are SEHNR and FQNEAQ (reference sequence). This CDR3 comprises 14 residues. Between the trimmed V and J ends, which lost 3 bases and 4 bases, there was a span of 10 bases. DNA for the CDR3: TGTGCCAGCAGCTTGGGTTTACGGGGAAACACCATATATTTT. Protein sequence: CASSLGLRGNTIYF.

There are a few counts of this clonotype. The chain is built from TRBV2 and TRBJ2-1; no reliable D call. This CDR3 is built from 11 residues. V lost 1 base, J lost 11 bases, and 6 bases lay in between. Looked up from germline, CDR1 is SNHLY and CDR2 is FYNNEI. The CDR3 bases are TGTGCCAGCAGTGAAGACCAAAAGCAGTTCTTC. Protein sequence: CASSEDQKQFF.

This clonotype appeared many times. V and J are TRBV9 and TRBJ1-2; 9 nucleotides agree with TRBD1. This CDR3 has 16 residues. Germline assignment: CDR1 SGDLS and CDR2 YYNGEE. The ends lost 4 bases at V and 5 bases at J; junction bases unmatched: 12. The CDR3 loop is CASSPLTGTGPYGYTF. As DNA, the CDR3 is TGTGCCAGCAGCCCACTTACCGGGACAGGGCCTTATGGCTACACCTTC.

About this clonotype itself: A much more abundant neighbour one base away suggests this may be a read error. Because it lacks the conserved phenylalanine or tryptophan at the end, this CDR3 is likely a read error. The rearrangement links TRBV2 to TRBJ2-7; perhaps D is TRBD1 or TRBD2 (5 bases each). Germline-derived CDR1 and CDR2 are SNHLY and FYNNEI. With 8 bases removed from V and 2 bases from J, the gap between germline ends came to 13 bases. The length of the CDR3 is 13 residues. DNA of the CDR3: TGTGCCAGCGTCCGGGACCCACCCTACGAGCAGTACCTC. This sequence encodes CASVRDPPYEQYL.

This sequence joins TRBV18 and TRBJ2-7; no reliable D call. Between the trimmed V and J ends, which lost 2 bases and 3 bases, there was a span of 8 bases. CDR3 length: 13 amino acids. CDR1 is KGHSH and CDR2 is LQKENI in the germline V gene. This chain's CDR3 is CASSPGFLYEQYF. CDR3 bases: TGTGCCAGCTCACCAGGTTTCCTCTACGAGCAGTACTTC.

The chain recombines TRBV4-2 with TRBJ1-2; TRBD1 agrees at 8 bases. CDR1 is LGHNA and CDR2 is YNFKEQ in the germline V gene. Losses at the gene ends were 2 bases for V and 7 bases for J; bases not matched to a gene: 9. This CDR3 contains 15 residues. This chain's CDR3 is CASSQMAGGDGGYTF. The CDR3 nucleotides read TGTGCCAGCAGCCAAATGGCAGGGGGCGACGGTGGCTACACCTTC.

The table lists this clonotype with a few counts. The genes are TRBV19 and TRBJ2-5; 7 bases agree with TRBD1. The CDR3 is made up of 16 amino acids. CDR1 and CDR2 (germline): LNHDA, SQIVND (reference sequence). Unmatched junction bases numbered 6, after V lost 1 base and J lost 1 base. The CDR3 DNA is TGTGCCAGTAGTATAGGGTCGGGACAGTTCCAAGAGACCCAGTACTTC. Its protein is CASSIGSGQFQETQYF.

The V and J genes are TRBV12-3 or TRBV12-4 and TRBJ1-2; D perhaps matches TRBD1 (6 bases). The CDR3 is 13 amino acids. The V gene lost 6 bases and the J gene lost 6 bases, with 14 bases spanning the gap. CDR3 nucleotides: TGTGCCAGCAGCGTCGTGGGGGCCCATGGCTACACCTTC. Translation: CASSVVGAHGYTF.

This clonotype was observed a handful of times. The chain uses TRBV29-1 and TRBJ1-2, with 10 bases that match TRBD1. The CDR3 has 14 residues. The junction had 2 bases not matched to a gene; V was cut back by 4 bases and J by 0 bases. Per germline, CDR1 SQVTM and CDR2 ANQGSEA. CDR3: CSVGGTGANYGYTF. The DNA for the CDR3 is TGCAGCGTTGGGGGGACAGGGGCTAACTATGGCTACACCTTC.

This clonotype was detected many times. The chain employs TRBV7-9 and TRBJ1-1, with D unresolved. Trimming cost V 4 bases and J 1 base, with 10 bases left between them. The CDR3 totals 14 residues. CDR1 and CDR2 (germline): SEHNR, FQNEAQ (reference sequence). DNA of the CDR3: TGTGCCAGCAGCTACGGACGGACGAACACTGAAGCTTTCTTT. Amino acid sequence: CASSYGRTNTEAFF.

The chain's CDR3 is CASSQDIQSSGNTIYF. The CDR3 DNA follows: TGTGCCAGCAGCCAAGATATACAGTCCTCTGGAAACACCATATATTTT. The chain uses TRBV14 and TRBJ1-3; D is undetermined. CDR1 is SGHDN, CDR2 FVKESK, per germline. V gave up 0 bases and J gave up 0 bases, with 9 bases separating them. The CDR3 spans 16 residues.

The rearrangement uses TRBV4-3 and TRBJ1-5; D is ambiguous. The CDR3 length is 16 residues. Deletions cut 0 bases from V and 5 bases from J, with 14 bases between. Germline assignment: CDR1 LGHNA and CDR2 YSLEER. The CDR3 region is CASSQDRRRRHQPQHF. CDR3 sequence (DNA): TGCGCCAGCAGCCAAGATCGGAGACGGCGCCATCAGCCCCAGCATTTT.

This clonotype has a count of ten or more. This chain joins TRBV7-3 and TRBJ2-6; D is ambiguous. The ends were cut back, 3 bases at V and 2 bases at J, with 8 bases in the middle. CDR3 length: 15 amino acids. Per germline, CDR1 SGHTA and CDR2 FQGTGA. CDR3 sequence reads: CASSFRIAGANVLTF. For the CDR3, the DNA is TGTGCCAGCAGCTTCCGAATAGCTGGGGCCAACGTCCTGACTTTC.

V is TRBV20-1 and J is TRBJ2-7; perhaps TRBD2 as D (6 bases). There are 15 residues in the CDR3. CDR1 is DFQATT, CDR2 SNEGSKA, per germline (reference sequence). Trimming removed 0 bases at V and 4 bases at J, with 16 bases between. The CDR3 DNA follows: TGCAGTGCTAGAGATAGTCTGGCAGGACTATACGAGCAGTACTTC. Amino acid sequence: CSARDSLAGLYEQYF.

This sequence joins TRBV29-1 and TRBJ1-2; 9 bases align to TRBD1. This CDR3 has 14 residues. J was trimmed by 3 bases and V by 4 bases; bases with no gene match: 6. In germline, CDR1 is SQVTM, CDR2 ANQGSEA. The CDR3 reads CSVGRRQGDYGYTF. The CDR3 DNA reads as TGCAGCGTTGGTCGGAGACAGGGGGACTATGGCTACACCTTC.

The sample holds many counts of this clonotype. V gene TRBV15 combines with J gene TRBJ1-5; possible D gene TRBD1, 6 bases. Germline loops: CDR1 LNHNV, CDR2 YYDKDF (reference sequence). Trimming stripped 0 bases from V and 4 bases from J, with 7 bases between. CDR3 length equals 14 residues. The CDR3 loop is CATSREGGNQPQHF. The CDR3 coding sequence is TGTGCCACCAGCAGAGAAGGGGGGAATCAGCCCCAGCATTTT. The complete variable domain, with remaining parts taken from reference TRBV15 and TRBJ1-5, reads DAMVIQNPRYQVTQFGKPVTLSCSQTLNHNVMYWYQQKSSQAPKLLFHYYDKDFNNEADTPDNFQSRRPNTSFCFLDIRSPGLGDTAMYLCATSREGGNQPQHFGDGTRLSIL.

This clonotype has a count of ten or more. The V call is TRBV18, the J call TRBJ1-1; D gene ambiguous. V dropped 8 bases and J dropped 1 base, with 11 bases sitting between them. Per the germline V gene, CDR1 is KGHSH and CDR2 is LQKENI. CDR3 length: 13 amino acids. The CDR3 DNA reads TGTGCCAGCAGCCCGGGAGAGAACACTGAAGCTTTCTTT. It encodes CASSPGENTEAFF.

The chain recombines TRBV6-1 with TRBJ1-6; 7 positions agree with TRBD1. The V gene's germline CDR1 is MNHNS and CDR2 SASEGT. This CDR3 spans 12 amino acids. J gave up 9 bases and V 8 bases, and 4 bases lay outside the gene matches. CDR3 amino acids: CASSGTASPLHF. CDR3 DNA: TGTGCCAGCTCCGGGACAGCTTCACCCCTCCACTTT.

This clonotype was recorded many times. The chain uses TRBV24-1 and TRBJ2-5; D unclear. CDR1 and CDR2 from the germline V gene are KGHDR and SFDVKD. Deletions cut 2 bases from V and 2 bases from J, with 8 bases between. The CDR3 covers 14 residues. The CDR3 spells CATSDWRLQETQYF. CDR3 DNA sequence: TGTGCCACCAGTGATTGGCGGCTTCAAGAGACCCAGTACTTC.

This clonotype came up many times. The chain couples TRBV10-3 to TRBJ1-5; D is possibly TRBD1 (5 bases). The V end was cut by 0 bases, the J end by 1 base, with 7 bases between. Germline CDR1 reads ENHRY; CDR2 reads SYGVKD. The length of the CDR3 is 15 residues. In DNA, the CDR3 is TGTGCCATCAGTGAGTCAAGACAGAGCAATCAGCCCCAGCATTTT. It translates to CAISESRQSNQPQHF.

This clonotype occurred a few times. This rearrangement joins TRBV4-2 to TRBJ1-2; 8 nucleotides line up with TRBD1. CDR1 and CDR2 (germline): LGHNA, YNFKEQ. The CDR3 contains 14 residues. The V gene end was trimmed by 3 bases and the J gene end by 2 bases; junction bases not matched to a gene: 2. The CDR3 DNA reads as TGTGCCAGCAGCCACCAGGGGGCCAACTATGGCTACACCTTC. As protein: CASSHQGANYGYTF.

CDR3 amino acids: CAISPGLGYTF. The CDR3 nucleotides are TGTGCCATCTCTCCGGGCCTCGGCTACACCTTC. The V gene is TRBV10-3, the J gene TRBJ1-2; D remains ambiguous. Trimming removed 8 bases from V and 8 bases from J, with 12 bases in between. This CDR3 comprises 11 residues. Germline V gene lookup returns CDR1 ENHRY and CDR2 SYGVKD.

This clonotype was detected ten times or more. The chain couples TRBV2 to TRBJ1-2; a possible D gene is TRBD1 (5 bases). The CDR3 sequence is 15 residues long. V was shortened by 6 bases and J by 0 bases, with 14 bases between the two germline ends. The germline gives CDR1 SNHLY, CDR2 FYNNEI. The CDR3 here is CASSRGRDANYGYTF. The CDR3 region has the DNA TGTGCCAGCAGCAGAGGTCGGGACGCTAACTATGGCTACACCTTC.

The V call is TRBV7-8, the J call TRBJ2-7; D gene ambiguous. CDR1 and CDR2 from the germline V gene are SGHVS and FQNEAQ. The CDR3 consists of 16 residues. V lost 1 base and J 7 bases, leaving 20 bases between the germline ends. CDR3 sequence (DNA): TGTGCCAGCAGCTTAGATTTCGCCCCCGGTGATCGAGAGCAGTACTTC. This codes for CASSLDFAPGDREQYF.